This TCR beta chain was recovered during a study of T cell changes during pregnancy in multiple sclerosis. The CDR3 sequence is 12 residues long. The V segment lost 3 bases and the J segment 6 bases; nucleotides outside the gene matches: 4. Germline V gene data show CDR1 as SQVTM and CDR2 as ANQGSEA. This table comes from immunoSEQ multiplex PCR, and its TCRdb copy is limited to in-frame clones, with some not included. Here the sample spans approximately 68,000 clones, around 91% being singletons. This chain joins TRBV29-1 and TRBJ1-2; 7 bases match TRBD1. The specimen comprised peripheral blood, sampled in the third trimester of pregnancy. The receptor comes from a female donor in good health, enrolled as a control in a pregnancy study. The CDR3 bases are TGCAGCGTTGAGGCAGGGGGAGATGGCTACACCTTC. Its translation is CSVEAGGDGYTF.